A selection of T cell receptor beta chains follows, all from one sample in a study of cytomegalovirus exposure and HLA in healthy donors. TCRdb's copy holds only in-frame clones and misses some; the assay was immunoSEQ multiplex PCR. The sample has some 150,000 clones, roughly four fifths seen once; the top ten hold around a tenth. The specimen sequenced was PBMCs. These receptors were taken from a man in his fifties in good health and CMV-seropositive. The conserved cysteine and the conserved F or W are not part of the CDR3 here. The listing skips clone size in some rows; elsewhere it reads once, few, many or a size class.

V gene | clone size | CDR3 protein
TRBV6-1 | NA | ASSVSQGGQETQY
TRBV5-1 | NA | ASSSGTSGNTDTQY
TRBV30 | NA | APGQVHPHSNQPQH
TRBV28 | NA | ASSLRGHSYEQY
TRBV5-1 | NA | ASSWGLAVFYNEQF
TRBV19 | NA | ASSSSRVQNTEAF
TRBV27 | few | ASSDPAGEQY
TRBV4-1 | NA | ASSQGGGLAGVGRREQY
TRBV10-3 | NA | AIAVGAQETQY
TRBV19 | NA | ASKETNYGYT
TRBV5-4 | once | ASSHRTSGNTGELF
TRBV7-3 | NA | ASSLSGGIAYGYT
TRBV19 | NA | ASSIIGQGLNQPQH
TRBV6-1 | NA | ASQIAGTIKETQY
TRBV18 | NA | ASSPGTGMREQY
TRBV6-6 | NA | ASRPGVSEKLF
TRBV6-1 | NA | ASHGPSYNSPLH
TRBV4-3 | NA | ASTRNREGVTEAF
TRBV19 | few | ASSRTGGGDEAF
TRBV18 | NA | ASSSGFGEKLF
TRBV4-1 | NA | ASSHPLQGPEQY
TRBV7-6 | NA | ASSPVAPQGVSTGELF
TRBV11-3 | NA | ASSRGRLDTQY
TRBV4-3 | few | ASSRDRSGVYNEQF
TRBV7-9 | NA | SSSLGGGSNQPQH
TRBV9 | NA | ASSEAGGWETQY
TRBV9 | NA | ASSETGAGYT
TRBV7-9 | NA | ASGARDSLADTIY
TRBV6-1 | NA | ASRGLRFNTQY
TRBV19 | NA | ASSIGGPNTGELF
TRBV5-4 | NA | ASSFGTANYGYT
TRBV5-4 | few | ASSSGTGTFLAKNIQY
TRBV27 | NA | ASSSKRGTGELF
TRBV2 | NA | ATVELAEPNEQF
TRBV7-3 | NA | ASIPRPDTSQETQY
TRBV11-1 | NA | ASTLSGPSYEQY
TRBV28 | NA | ASPFRGEQF
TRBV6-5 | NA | ASGAQGDTQY
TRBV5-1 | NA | ASNGIDSYNEQF
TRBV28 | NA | ASRRGGDIEAF
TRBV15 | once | ATSRAGTGGSGNQPQH
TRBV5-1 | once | ASSLGSGDTSGNTIY
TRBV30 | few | AWSETGGYTEAF
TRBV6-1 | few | AGGDGVEQY
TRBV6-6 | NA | ASSSHGTGSYEQY
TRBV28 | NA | ASSFGGAPYEQY
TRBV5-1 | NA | ASSGTGVKSYGYT
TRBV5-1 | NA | ASSQLSGAGNTIY
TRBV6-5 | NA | ASRLQGAPGNTIY
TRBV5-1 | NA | ASSLGTVQETQY
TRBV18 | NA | ASSQQGAYYGYT